This T cell receptor beta chain was sequenced for a study of cytotoxic CD8 clonotypes in ibrutinib-treated CLL. Regarding the study as a whole: The times at which samples were taken varied between sustained-remission and progressing patients. Public clonotypes occurred uncommonly; on treatment, they contracted or remained stable.

CDR3 length: 15 residues. Per the germline V gene, CDR1 is SGHRS and CDR2 is YFSETQ. Trimming shortened V by 0 bases and J by 3 bases, and 12 bases separated the two germline ends. Measured with immunoSEQ multiplex PCR; TCRdb has only the in-frame clones, and not every one. The profile covers around 50,000 clones, with about 57% appearing a single time and roughly a quarter taken by the ten largest. Points on this clone: Its antigen remains unknown.

The chain uses TRBV5-1 and TRBJ1-1; perhaps TRBD1 as D (5 bases). Here the sequenced sample was PBMCs, taken after 24 months of ibrutinib treatment. The receptor's source is a human donor with chronic lymphocytic leukemia. The CDR3 coding sequence is TGCGCCAGCAGCTTGGATGGGGCTTTGGACACTGAAGCTTTCTTT. It codes for CASSLDGALDTEAFF.